This entry lists 10 T cell receptor beta chains sequenced from one sample in a study of T cells in women clearing cervical HPV infection. The method was immunoSEQ multiplex PCR; TCRdb's version includes in-frame clones alone and lacks a portion of them. The sample shows tens of thousands of clones, and about 1.6% sits with its ten largest clones. The sample taken for sequencing was blood buffy coat. These receptor sequences come from a woman aged 18 to 75 with a cervical HPV16 infection that either progressed to CIN3+ or cleared (not recorded which).

Of note for this clone: The read comes to an end 3 residues before the CDR3 does, leaving the germline J gene to fill in the end. This chain uses TRBV20-1 with TRBJ2-5; TRBD2 is a possible D gene (6 bases). The ends were cut back, 6 bases at V and 1 base at J, with 12 bases in the middle. Germline CDR1 is DFQATT and CDR2 is SNEGSKA (reference sequence). The CDR3 runs to 13 residues. The part of the CDR3 DNA that was read is TGCAGTGCGGGCGGGGAGGCCCAAGAGACC. It translates to CSAGGEAQET. The whole CDR3 protein is CSAGGEAQETQYF.

Notes on this clone: The DNA ends 3 residues before the CDR3 does, and the rest of the CDR3 is filled in from the germline J gene. V gene TRBV13 combines with J gene TRBJ1-4, with TRBD1 matching over 7 bases. Germline V CDR1 and CDR2: PRHDT, FYEKMQ (reference sequence). V lost 4 bases, J lost 5 bases, and 10 bases stayed unmatched. The CDR3 contains 16 residues. CDR3 DNA (partial): TGTGCCAGCAGCTCCCGAGACAGGGTAGCCAATGAAAAA. Protein product: CASSSRDRVANEK. The CDR3 in full is CASSSRDRVANEKLFF.

As for this clone: The read is 3 residues too short to cover the CDR3 end, so that end is filled in from the germline J gene. The V call is TRBV2, the J call TRBJ1-1; 7 bases map to TRBD1. There are 13 residues in the CDR3. Trimming removed 6 bases from V and 3 bases from J; junction bases left unmatched: 4. Germline V gene lookup returns CDR1 SNHLY and CDR2 FYNNEI. CDR3 sequence: CASRGTGDTEAFF. Partial CDR3 DNA: TGTGCCAGCAGGGGAACAGGGGACACTGAA.

Comment on this clone: The observed sequence ends 3 residues before the CDR3 terminus, with the missing tail filled in from the germline J gene. The genes are TRBV5-1 and TRBJ2-1; TRBD2 agrees at 9 bases. The V and J ends lost 3 bases and 6 bases, in that order; junction bases with no gene match: 7. Germline V gene sequence: CDR1 SGHRS, CDR2 YFSETQ. The CDR3 is 15 amino acids. The CDR3 here is CASSWGLAGANEQFF. The sequenced CDR3 bases are TGCGCCAGCAGCTGGGGACTAGCAGGGGCCAATGAG.

Concerning this clone itself: The sequence runs out 3 residues before the end of the CDR3; the remainder is reconstructed from the germline J gene. The rearrangement links TRBV18 to TRBJ2-1; 9 positions agree with TRBD2. Germline-derived CDR1 and CDR2 are KGHSH and LQKENI. J lost 9 bases, V lost 5 bases, and 8 bases had no gene match. The CDR3 totals 14 residues. The CDR3 bases that were read are TGTGCCAGCTCAAGACTAGCGGCTAGTCTTGAG. As protein: CASSRLAASLE. The whole CDR3 protein reads CASSRLAASLEQFF.

Regarding this clone: The CDR3 goes on 3 residues after the read ends, and that part is filled in from the germline J gene. V and J are TRBV2 and TRBJ2-1, with D possibly called TRBD1 or TRBD2 (6 bases each). CDR1 SNHLY and CDR2 FYNNEI come from the germline V gene. This CDR3 contains 14 residues. V lost 8 bases, J lost 8 bases, and 19 bases lay in between. Partial CDR3 DNA: TGTGCCAGCGGCCGCGTGGCGGAGGGGGATGAG. Translated: CASGRVAEGDE. In full, the CDR3 reads CASGRVAEGDEQFF. The whole variable domain, filled in from reference TRBV2 and TRBJ2-1, reads EPEVTQTPSHQVTQMGQEVILRCVPISNHLYFYWYRQILGQKVEFLVSFYNNEISEKSEIFDDQFSVERPDGSNFTLKIRSTKLEDSAMYFCASGRVAEGDEQFFGPGTRLTVL.

In the case of this clone: The CDR3 is cut off 3 residues early in the read; its end comes from the germline J gene. The rearrangement links TRBV7-9 to TRBJ1-1; 10 bases map to TRBD1. Germline V lookup: CDR1 SEHNR, CDR2 FQNEAQ (reference sequence). J lost 6 bases, V lost 5 bases, and 9 bases had no gene match. This CDR3 contains 15 residues. The CDR3 DNA, read in part, is TGTGCCAGCAGCCGGACCGGGACAGGGGTCGCTGAA. Its translation: CASSRTGTGVAE. The complete CDR3 sequence is CASSRTGTGVAEAFF.

A word on this clone: The CDR3 end falls 3 residues outside the read, so it is completed with the germline J gene. V and J are TRBV7-2 and TRBJ2-3; D might be TRBD1 (5 bases). The length of the CDR3 is 14 residues. Germline V gives CDR1 SGHTA, CDR2 FQGNSA. The CDR3 here is CASSSPGRNQPQYF. The part of the CDR3 DNA that was read is TGTGCCAGCAGCTCCCCAGGGCGCAATCAGCCG.

As concerns this clone: The CDR3 is cut off 3 residues early in the read; its end comes from the germline J gene. The chain combines TRBV5-4 with TRBJ2-3; D is ambiguous. The CDR3 length is 12 residues. Germline CDR1 SGHNT, CDR2 YYREEE (reference sequence). V dropped 4 bases and J dropped 5 bases, with 8 bases sitting between them. CDR3 bases read: TGTGCCAGCAGCCCTACAGAAGATACG. Translating it yields CASSPTEDT. The full-length CDR3 reads as CASSPTEDTQYF.

Remarks on this clone: Coverage ceases 3 residues before the CDR3 finishes, and the germline J gene fills in the end. The chain carries TRBV4-1 and TRBJ1-1; 7 bases map to TRBD1. Germline values: CDR1 MGHRA, CDR2 YSYEKL. V lost 3 bases and J lost 4; bases outside the gene matches: 8. The CDR3 totals 15 residues. The chain's CDR3 is CASSHPQTGLTEAFF. Incomplete CDR3 DNA: TGCGCCAGCAGCCACCCCCAGACAGGGCTCACTGAA.